This T cell receptor (beta chain) was recorded in a study of T-cell memory formation after mild COVID-19. Regarding the study as a whole: Still unconfirmed is whether the second-wave clones peaking on day 37 recognized SARS-CoV-2. Day 15 to 85 contracting clones showed balanced CD4/CD8; day 15 to 37 expanders favored CD4+.

TCRdb re-analysed the 5' RACE reads in MiXCR, keeping a single row per CDR3 protein. The data hold some 330,000 distinct CDR3 sequences, with around a fifth observed a single time. Concerning this clonotype: Its antigen is not identified.

V shed 4 bases, J shed 5 bases, and the junction held 1 base outside the gene matches. The CDR3 is 13 amino acids. Germline V lookup: CDR1 SGHTA, CDR2 FQGNSA. This TCR was sampled from an adult woman who had mild COVID-19 (a few samples of this study predate the infection). Cell type and time point are not known. The genes are TRBV7-2 and TRBJ2-7, with TRBD2 identical over 11 bases. Material for sequencing was PBMCs or a T cell subset sorted from them (not recorded which). Written as DNA, the CDR3 is TGTGCCAGCAGCTGGGGACTAGCGGACGAGCAGTACTTC. This encodes CASSWGLADEQYF.